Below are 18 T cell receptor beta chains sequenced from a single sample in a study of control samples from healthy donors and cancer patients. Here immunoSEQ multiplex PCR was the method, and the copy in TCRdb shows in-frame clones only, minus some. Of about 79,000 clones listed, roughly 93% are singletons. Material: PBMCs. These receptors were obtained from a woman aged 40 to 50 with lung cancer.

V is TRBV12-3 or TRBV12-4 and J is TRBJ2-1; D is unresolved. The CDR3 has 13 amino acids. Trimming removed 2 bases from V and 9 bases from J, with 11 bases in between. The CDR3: CASSLMVRGEQFF. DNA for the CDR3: TGTGCCAGCAGTTTAATGGTTCGTGGTGAGCAGTTCTTC.

DNA of the CDR3: TGTGCCAGCTCACCTAGGGTTATCCCAGATACGCAGTATTTT. The encoded protein is CASSPRVIPDTQYF. V usage is TRBV18 and J usage is TRBJ2-3, with D hard to call. Trimming took off 3 bases at V and 4 bases at J, with 11 bases between the two ends. CDR1 is KGHSH and CDR2 is LQKENI in the germline V gene. CDR3 length: 14 amino acids. The variable domain in full, completed from reference TRBV18 and TRBJ2-3, reads NAGVMQNPRHLVRRRGQEARLRCSPMKGHSHVYWYRQLPEEGLKFMVYLQKENIIDESGMPKERFSAEFPKEGPSILRIQQVVRGDSAAYFCASSPRVIPDTQYFGPGTRLTVL.

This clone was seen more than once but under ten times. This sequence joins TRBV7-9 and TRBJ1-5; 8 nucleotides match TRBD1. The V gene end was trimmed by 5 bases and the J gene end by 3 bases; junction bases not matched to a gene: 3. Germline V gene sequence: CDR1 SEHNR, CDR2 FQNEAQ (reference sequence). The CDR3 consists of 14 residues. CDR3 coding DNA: TGTGCCAGCAGCGCACAGGGGGACAATCAGCCCCAGCATTTT. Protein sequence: CASSAQGDNQPQHF. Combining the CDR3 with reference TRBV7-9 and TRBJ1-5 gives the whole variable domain DTGVSQNPRHKITKRGQNVTFRCDPISEHNRLYWYRQTLGQGPEFLTYFQNEAQLEKSRLLSDRFSAERPKGSFSTLEIQRTEQGDSAMYLCASSAQGDNQPQHFGDGTRLSIL.

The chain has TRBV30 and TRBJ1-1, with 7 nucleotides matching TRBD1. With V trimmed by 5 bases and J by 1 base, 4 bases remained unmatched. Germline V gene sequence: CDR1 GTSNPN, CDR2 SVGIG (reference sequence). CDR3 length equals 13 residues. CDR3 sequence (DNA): TGTGCCTGGGAGGGACAGACGAACACTGAAGCTTTCTTT. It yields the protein CAWEGQTNTEAFF.

The CDR3 region is CASSLGQQETQYF. CDR3 nucleotide sequence: TGTGCCAGCAGCCTAGGACAGCAAGAGACCCAGTACTTC. The chain uses TRBV9 and TRBJ2-5; D possibly corresponds to TRBD1 (6 bases). Trimming took off 4 bases at V and 2 bases at J, with 9 bases between the two ends. CDR1 and CDR2 (germline): SGDLS, YYNGEE. The CDR3 runs 13 residues.

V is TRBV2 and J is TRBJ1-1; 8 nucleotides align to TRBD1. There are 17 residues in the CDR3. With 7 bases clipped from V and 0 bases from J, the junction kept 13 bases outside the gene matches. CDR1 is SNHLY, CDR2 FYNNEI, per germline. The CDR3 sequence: CASIVEQGVKLNTEAFF. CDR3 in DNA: TGTGCCAGCATCGTGGAACAGGGGGTGAAATTGAACACTGAAGCTTTCTTT.

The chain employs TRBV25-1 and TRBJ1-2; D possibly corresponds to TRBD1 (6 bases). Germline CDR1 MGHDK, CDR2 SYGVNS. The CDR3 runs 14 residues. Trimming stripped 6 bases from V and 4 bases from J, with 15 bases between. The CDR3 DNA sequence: TGTGCCAGCAGCCGACCGGACAGTTTCTATGGCTACACCTTC. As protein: CASSRPDSFYGYTF.

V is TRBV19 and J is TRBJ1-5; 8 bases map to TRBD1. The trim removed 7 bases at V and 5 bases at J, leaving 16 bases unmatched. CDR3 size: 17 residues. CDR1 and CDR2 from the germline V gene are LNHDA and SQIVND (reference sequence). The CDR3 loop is CASTEQDRVRPDQPQHF. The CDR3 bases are TGTGCCAGTACCGAACAGGACAGGGTTCGCCCCGATCAGCCCCAGCATTTT.

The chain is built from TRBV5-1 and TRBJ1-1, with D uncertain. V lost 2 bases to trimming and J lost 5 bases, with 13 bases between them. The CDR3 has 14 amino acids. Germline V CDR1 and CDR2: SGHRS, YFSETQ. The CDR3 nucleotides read TGCGCCAGCAGCTTTGCGACTCCTACAACTGAAGCTTTCTTT. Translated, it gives CASSFATPTTEAFF.

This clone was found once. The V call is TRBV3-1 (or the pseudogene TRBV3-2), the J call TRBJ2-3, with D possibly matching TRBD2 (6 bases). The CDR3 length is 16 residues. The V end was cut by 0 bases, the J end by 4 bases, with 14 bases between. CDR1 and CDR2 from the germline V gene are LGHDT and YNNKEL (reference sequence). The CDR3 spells CASSQESTSYADTQYF. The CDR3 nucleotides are TGTGCCAGCAGCCAAGAGTCCACTAGCTACGCAGATACGCAGTATTTT.

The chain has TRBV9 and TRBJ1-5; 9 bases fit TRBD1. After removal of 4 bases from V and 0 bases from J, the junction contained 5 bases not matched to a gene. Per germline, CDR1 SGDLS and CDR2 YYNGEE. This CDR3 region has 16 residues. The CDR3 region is CASSLGTGNSNQPQHF. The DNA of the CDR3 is TGTGCCAGCAGCCTTGGGACAGGGAATAGCAATCAGCCCCAGCATTTT.

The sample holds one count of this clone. CDR3 DNA sequence: TGCAGCGTCGCTAAGGCAGGGGTAGAGACCCAGTACTTC. This gives the protein CSVAKAGVETQYF. The V and J genes are TRBV29-1 and TRBJ2-5; D perhaps matches TRBD1 (6 bases). Germline CDR1 is SQVTM and CDR2 is ANQGSEA. CDR3 size: 13 residues. V was clipped by 6 bases and J by 4 bases, with 15 bases between them.

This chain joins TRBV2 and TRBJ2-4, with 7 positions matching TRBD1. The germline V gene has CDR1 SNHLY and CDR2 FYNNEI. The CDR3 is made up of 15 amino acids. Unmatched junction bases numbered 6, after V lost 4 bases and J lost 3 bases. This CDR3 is CASSGKDRLKNIQYF. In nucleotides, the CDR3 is TGTGCCAGCAGTGGCAAGGACAGGCTCAAAAACATTCAGTACTTC.

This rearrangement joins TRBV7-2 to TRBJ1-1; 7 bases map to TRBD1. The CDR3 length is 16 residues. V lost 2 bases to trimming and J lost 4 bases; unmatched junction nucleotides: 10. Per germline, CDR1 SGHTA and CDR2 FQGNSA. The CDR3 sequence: CASSLLSAGGFTEAFF. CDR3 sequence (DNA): TGTGCCAGCAGCTTACTATCGGCAGGGGGGTTCACTGAAGCTTTCTTT.

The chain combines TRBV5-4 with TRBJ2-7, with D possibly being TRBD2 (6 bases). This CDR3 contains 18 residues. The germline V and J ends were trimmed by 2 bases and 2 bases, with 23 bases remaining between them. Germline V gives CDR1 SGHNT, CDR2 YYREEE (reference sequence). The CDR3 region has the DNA TGTGCCAGCAGCTTAAAGGCCCTACGGGGGTCCCCTGCCTACGAGCAGTACTTC. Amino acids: CASSLKALRGSPAYEQYF.

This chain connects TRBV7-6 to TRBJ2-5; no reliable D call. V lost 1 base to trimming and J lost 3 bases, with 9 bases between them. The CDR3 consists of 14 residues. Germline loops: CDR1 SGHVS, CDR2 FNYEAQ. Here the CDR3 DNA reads TGTGCCAGCAGCTTAGTCTCCCAAAAAGAGACCCAGTACTTC. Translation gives CASSLVSQKETQYF.

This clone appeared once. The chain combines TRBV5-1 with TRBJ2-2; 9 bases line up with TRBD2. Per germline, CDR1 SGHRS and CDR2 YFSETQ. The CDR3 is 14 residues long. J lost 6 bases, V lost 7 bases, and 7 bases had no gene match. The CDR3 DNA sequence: TGCGCCAGCTGGGGGACTAGCCTTGCCGGGGAGCTGTTTTTT. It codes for CASWGTSLAGELFF.

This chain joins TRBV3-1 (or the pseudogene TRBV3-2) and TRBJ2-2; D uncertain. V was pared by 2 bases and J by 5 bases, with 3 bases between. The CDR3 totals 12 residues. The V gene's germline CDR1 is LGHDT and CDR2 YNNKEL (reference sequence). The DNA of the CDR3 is TGTGCCAGCAGCCAAATGACCGGGGAGCTGTTTTTT. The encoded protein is CASSQMTGELFF.